One and the same sample provided the 18 T cell receptor beta chains below, sequenced in a study of OX40 agonist ivuxolimab in advanced cancers. Generated by immunoSEQ multiplex PCR, the TCRdb table keeps only in-frame clones and is missing some. The sample shows about 53,000 clones, roughly 83% of them seen only once. Sequences were derived from CD4+ or CD8+ T cells sorted from blood, sampled in a trial of the OX40 agonist ivuxolimab. The receptor set was obtained from an adult with an advanced solid tumor such as melanoma, head and neck, liver or kidney cancer.

V and J are TRBV10-2 and TRBJ2-7; the D is unclear. V gave up 6 bases and J gave up 10 bases, with 22 bases separating them. The length of the CDR3 is 14 residues. CDR1 is WSHSY and CDR2 is SAAADI in the germline V gene. In nucleotides, the CDR3 is TGCGCCAGCAGACTCAACCAGGAGATGAGCACCCAGTACTTC. This gives the protein CASRLNQEMSTQYF.

Here the CDR3 DNA reads TGTGCCAGCACACCGCGAGGGGGGGCGCAAGATACGCAGTATTTT. This codes for CASTPRGGAQDTQYF. J is TRBJ2-3 and V is TRBV7-2; TRBD2 is a possible D gene (7 bases). The CDR3 is made up of 15 amino acids. Trimming left V 7 bases short and J 5 bases short, with 19 bases between. The V gene's germline CDR1 is SGHTA and CDR2 FQGNSA.

The chain carries TRBV30 and TRBJ1-3; D might be TRBD1 (6 bases). The CDR3 runs to 15 residues. In germline, CDR1 is GTSNPN, CDR2 SVGIG (reference sequence). V dropped 0 bases and J dropped 4 bases, with 13 bases sitting between them. The CDR3 sequence is CAWSVLGAGGNTIYF. In DNA form, the CDR3 reads TGTGCCTGGAGTGTACTGGGGGCAGGGGGAAACACCATATATTTT.

The chain recombines TRBV18 with TRBJ2-1; 7 bases agree with TRBD2. CDR1 is KGHSH and CDR2 is LQKENI in the germline V gene. This CDR3 is built from 14 residues. Losses at the gene ends were 1 base for V and 8 bases for J; bases not matched to a gene: 5. The CDR3 region is CASSPRGGWDEQFF. CDR3 nucleotides: TGTGCCAGCTCACCACGGGGGGGATGGGATGAGCAGTTCTTC. Drawing the rest from reference TRBV18 and TRBJ2-1, the complete variable domain is NAGVMQNPRHLVRRRGQEARLRCSPMKGHSHVYWYRQLPEEGLKFMVYLQKENIIDESGMPKERFSAEFPKEGPSILRIQQVVRGDSAAYFCASSPRGGWDEQFFGPGTRLTVL.

The gene calls are TRBV28 and TRBJ2-7; D may be TRBD1 or TRBD2 (5 bases each). The germline V gene has CDR1 MDHEN and CDR2 SYDVKM. The length of the CDR3 is 14 residues. The V end was cut by 5 bases, the J end by 2 bases, with 13 bases between. The CDR3 reads CASSRGGGPYEQYF. As DNA, the CDR3 is TGTGCCAGCAGTCGCGGTGGGGGACCCTACGAGCAGTACTTC.

V and J are TRBV5-4 and TRBJ1-1, with D possibly matching TRBD1 (6 bases). The V end was cut by 0 bases, the J end by 7 bases, with 7 bases between. Looked up from germline, CDR1 is SGHNT and CDR2 is YYREEE (reference sequence). The CDR3 length is 12 residues. The CDR3 nucleotides read TGTGCCAGCAGCTTGGGGGACATTGAAGCTTTCTTT. Translation: CASSLGDIEAFF.

The rearrangement links TRBV7-2 to TRBJ2-7; the match to TRBD2 covers 10 bases. The CDR3 spans 15 residues. The germline gives CDR1 SGHTA, CDR2 FQGNSA. V gave up 5 bases and J gave up 5 bases; unmatched junction bases: 9. The CDR3: CASSLEREGFDEQYF. The CDR3 DNA is TGTGCCAGCAGCCTGGAGCGGGAGGGCTTCGACGAGCAGTACTTC.

This sequence joins TRBV6-6 and TRBJ2-1, with 7 bases that match TRBD2. The germline CDR1 and CDR2 sequences are MNHNY and SVGAGI (reference sequence). V lost 5 bases, J lost 0 bases, and 7 bases stayed unmatched. The CDR3 is made up of 16 amino acids. CDR3 in DNA: TGTGCCAGCAGTCAACTAGCGCCTAGCTCCTACAATGAGCAGTTCTTC. This codes for CASSQLAPSSYNEQFF.

CDR3 residues: CASSYRGHHQPQHF. The DNA of the CDR3 is TGTGCCAGCAGTTACAGGGGGCACCATCAGCCCCAGCATTTT. The J gene is TRBJ1-5, the V gene TRBV6-5, with 7 bases matching TRBD1. Germline CDR1 MNHEY, CDR2 SVGAGI. V lost 2 bases, J lost 5 bases, and 3 bases stayed unmatched. The CDR3 totals 14 residues.

Here the CDR3 DNA reads TGCGCCAGCAGTCAATCGATGAGGTTTAGTAGTACCGAGAACACTGAAGCTTTCTTT. The encoded protein is CASSQSMRFSSTENTEAFF. V and J are TRBV23-1 and TRBJ1-1; no firm D call. TRBV23-1 is noted as an ORF with a role that remains uncertain. This CDR3 has 19 residues. V lost 0 bases to trimming and J lost 1 base, with 21 bases between them.

In DNA form, the CDR3 reads TGTGCCAGCAGTTATGGACAGGGGAACACTGAAGCTTTCTTT. This translates into CASSYGQGNTEAFF. The gene calls are TRBV6-5 and TRBJ1-1; 8 positions match TRBD1. After removal of 3 bases from V and 1 base from J, the junction contained 1 base not matched to a gene. Germline CDR1 MNHEY, CDR2 SVGAGI. This CDR3 has 14 residues.

The genes are TRBV12-1 and TRBJ2-1; whether TRBD2, the table's D call, matches the DNA was not checked. TRBV12-1 is a listed pseudogene. The CDR3 has 16 residues. The CDR3 protein is CASSETSGSLSDEQFF. The CDR3 DNA reads TGTGCCAGCAGCGAGACTAGCGGGAGTCTCAGCGATGAGCAGTTCTTC.

The V and J genes are TRBV5-4 and TRBJ2-5, with D unclear. With 8 bases removed from V and 5 bases from J, the gap between germline ends came to 16 bases. Per germline, CDR1 SGHNT and CDR2 YYREEE (reference sequence). This CDR3 is 13 amino acids long. The CDR3 is CASKAKLGETQYF. CDR3 sequence (DNA): TGTGCCAGTAAGGCAAAACTGGGGGAGACCCAGTACTTC.

This clone was found once. This chain connects TRBV6-1 to TRBJ1-2; 8 bases are shared with TRBD1. Looked up from germline, CDR1 is MNHNS and CDR2 is SASEGT. This CDR3 contains 14 residues. V trimming: 6 bases; J trimming: 7 bases; junction bases outside the gene matches: 10. CDR3 in amino acids: CASSLLTGEVGYTF. CDR3 coding DNA: TGTGCCAGCAGCTTACTGACAGGGGAGGTTGGCTACACCTTC.

The genes are TRBV7-3 and TRBJ2-7, with D unresolved. Germline V gives CDR1 SGHTA, CDR2 FQGTGA. Trimming removed 0 bases at V and 2 bases at J, with 17 bases between. This CDR3 has 17 residues. CDR3 loop: CASSLTGRGGYTYEQYF. Written as DNA, the CDR3 is TGTGCCAGCAGCTTAACTGGCCGCGGCGGCTACACCTACGAGCAGTACTTC.

This rearrangement joins TRBV14 to TRBJ1-1, with 8 bases identical to TRBD1. Germline V lookup: CDR1 SGHDN, CDR2 FVKESK. This CDR3 spans 14 amino acids. V was clipped by 4 bases and J by 4 bases; unmatched bases: 5. The CDR3 nucleotides read TGTGCCAGCAGCCCGGACAGGGTTCCCACTGAAGCTTTCTTT. Translating it yields CASSPDRVPTEAFF.

The chain carries TRBV28 and TRBJ1-2; D may be TRBD1 (5 bases). The length of the CDR3 is 13 residues. Trimming took 1 base from V and 4 from J, leaving 7 bases between them. Looked up from germline, CDR1 is MDHEN and CDR2 is SYDVKM. CDR3 coding DNA: TGTGCCAGCAGTTTATCAGGGTTCTATGGCTACACCTTC. Translated: CASSLSGFYGYTF.

This chain uses TRBV6-1 with TRBJ1-2; 7 bases line up with TRBD1. V gave up 4 bases and J gave up 5 bases; unmatched junction bases: 7. The CDR3 is made up of 14 amino acids. Germline-derived CDR1 and CDR2 are MNHNS and SASEGT. The CDR3 region is CASSGGQSTYGYTF. The CDR3 DNA is TGTGCCAGCAGTGGGGGACAGTCTACTTATGGCTACACCTTC.